Listed here are 30 T cell receptor beta chains from one sample, sequenced in a study of human T cells and chemical hapten exposure. From whole blood left unfractionated, total RNA was extracted. As the library was built, unique molecular identifiers were attached to individual cDNA molecules. One entry per CDR3 protein results from TCRdb running MiXCR on the reads. The table has about 120,000 distinct CDR3 sequences, 8% to 9.5% seen once. Sequencing used whole blood. These receptors came from a human donor in good health. Some clones in this sample may be carry-over from other donors' samples.

This clonotype showed up many times. The rearrangement links TRBV2 to TRBJ1-1, with 7 bases matching TRBD1. Trimming cost V 0 bases and J 2 bases; bases outside gene matches: 6. Per the germline V gene, CDR1 is SNHLY and CDR2 is FYNNEI. The CDR3 extends over 16 amino acids. CDR3 DNA sequence: TGTGCCAGCAGTGAAGCGCTTGACAGGGACAACACTGAAGCTTTCTTT. It codes for CASSEALDRDNTEAFF.

This clonotype was recorded many times. CDR3: CASSSTGYNEQFF. In DNA, the CDR3 is TGTGCCAGCAGCTCTACAGGTTACAATGAGCAGTTCTTC. V is TRBV5-5 and J is TRBJ2-1, with D maybe TRBD1 (5 bases). Trimming pared 3 bases from V and 4 bases from J, leaving 8 bases between. The CDR3 contains 13 residues. Germline CDR1 is SGHKS and CDR2 is YYEKEE (reference sequence).

This clonotype was detected many times. The V and J genes are TRBV5-4 and TRBJ1-6; TRBD1 might be the D (6 bases). This CDR3 spans 17 amino acids. Between the trimmed V and J ends, which lost 7 bases and 6 bases, there was a span of 23 bases. Per the germline V gene, CDR1 is SGHNT and CDR2 is YYREEE (reference sequence). DNA of the CDR3: TGTGCCAGCCGGGACACCTATCGGAGCGGGGTTAATTCACCCCTCCACTTT. The encoded protein is CASRDTYRSGVNSPLHF.

This clonotype appeared a few times. V and J are TRBV4-3 and TRBJ1-1; D remains ambiguous. There are 13 residues in the CDR3. V was cut by 1 base and J by 2 bases, with 5 bases left in between. Germline V gene data show CDR1 as LGHNA and CDR2 as YSLEER. CDR3 in amino acids: CASSQVENTEAFF. CDR3 coding DNA: TGCGCCAGCAGCCAAGTGGAAAACACTGAAGCTTTCTTT.

The rearrangement links TRBV29-1 to TRBJ2-3, with 7 bases that match TRBD1. J lost 0 bases, V lost 6 bases, and 6 bases had no gene match. This CDR3 comprises 14 residues. The germline CDR1 and CDR2 sequences are SQVTM and ANQGSEA. The CDR3 loop is CSVGDSSSTDTQYF. In DNA form, the CDR3 reads TGCAGCGTGGGGGACAGCTCCAGCACAGATACGCAGTATTTT.

The chain links TRBV19 to TRBJ1-2; no clear D gene. Between the trimmed V and J ends, which lost 5 bases and 5 bases, there was a span of 21 bases. Germline CDR1 LNHDA, CDR2 SQIVND (reference sequence). The CDR3 runs to 16 residues. The CDR3 sequence: CASSASDRLDWYGYTF. CDR3 in DNA: TGTGCCAGTAGTGCCTCGGACCGCCTTGATTGGTATGGCTACACCTTC.

This clonotype has more than one count but fewer than ten. The V call is TRBV5-1, the J call TRBJ2-3, with TRBD1 matching over 7 bases. Germline trimming cut 4 bases from V and 2 bases from J; bases unmatched to any gene: 7. CDR3 length equals 15 residues. Germline V gene sequence: CDR1 SGHRS, CDR2 YFSETQ. CDR3 protein: CASSHRQGNTDTQYF. DNA for the CDR3: TGCGCCAGCAGCCACAGACAGGGAAACACAGATACGCAGTATTTT.

This chain links TRBV12-3 or TRBV12-4 with TRBJ1-5; 7 positions match TRBD1. V lost 8 bases, J lost 1 base, and 8 bases stayed unmatched. The CDR3 contains 15 residues. The CDR3 region is CASGRWDSSNQPQHF. DNA for the CDR3: TGTGCCAGCGGGCGTTGGGACAGCAGCAATCAGCCCCAGCATTTT.

The chain carries TRBV12-3 or TRBV12-4 and TRBJ2-6; 9 nucleotides align to TRBD1. The CDR3 spans 19 residues. Trimming removed 6 bases from V and 0 bases from J; junction bases left unmatched: 12. The DNA for the CDR3 is TGTGCCAGCAGGACGACCGGGACAGGGATCCCCTCTGGGGCCAACGTCCTGACTTTC. Translated: CASRTTGTGIPSGANVLTF.

J is TRBJ1-2 and V is TRBV7-2, with D maybe TRBD1 (5 bases). The CDR3 totals 15 residues. Germline CDR1 SGHTA, CDR2 FQGNSA. Trimming shortened V by 1 base and J by 2 bases, and 11 bases separated the two germline ends. The CDR3 here is CASSLGQGLNYGYTF. The CDR3 nucleotides read TGTGCCAGCAGCTTAGGGCAGGGCCTAAACTATGGCTACACCTTC.

Here the CDR3 reads CASSPGAHRAADTQYF. As DNA, the CDR3 is TGTGCCAGCAGCCCAGGGGCTCATAGGGCAGCAGATACGCAGTATTTT. The chain couples TRBV7-2 to TRBJ2-3; a possible D gene is TRBD1 (6 bases). Germline V CDR1 and CDR2: SGHTA, FQGNSA. The CDR3 length is 16 residues. Between the trimmed V and J ends, which lost 5 bases and 4 bases, there was a span of 19 bases. Full variable domain (outside the CDR3, taken from reference TRBV7-2 and TRBJ2-3): GAGVSQSPSNKVTEKGKDVELRCDPISGHTALYWYRQSLGQGLEFLIYFQGNSAPDKSGLPSDRFSAERTGGSVSTLTIQRTQQEDSAVYLCASSPGAHRAADTQYFGPGTRLTVL.

The table lists this clonotype with a few counts. The chain has TRBV10-3 and TRBJ1-6; 9 nucleotides line up with TRBD1. The length of the CDR3 is 18 residues. Trimming at V came to 6 bases and at J to 8 bases, leaving 17 bases not matched to a gene. CDR1 and CDR2 from the germline V gene are ENHRY and SYGVKD. DNA of the CDR3: TGTGCCATCAGCTCCCGAGGGACAGGGACCCCCTTTGATTCACCCCTCCACTTT. It translates to CAISSRGTGTPFDSPLHF.

This clonotype was seen only a few times. This chain links TRBV5-1 with TRBJ2-1, with TRBD1 matching over 7 bases. Germline V gene data show CDR1 as SGHRS and CDR2 as YFSETQ. V gave up 5 bases and J gave up 1 base; unmatched junction bases: 6. The CDR3 extends over 15 amino acids. CDR3 sequence: CASRIGGYSYNEQFF. The CDR3, as DNA: TGCGCCAGCAGGATAGGGGGCTATTCCTACAATGAGCAGTTCTTC.

This clonotype was recorded at least ten times. The rearrangement links TRBV29-1 to TRBJ2-1, with D perhaps matching TRBD1 (6 bases). Trimming took off 0 bases at V and 4 bases at J, with 16 bases between the two ends. The length of the CDR3 is 16 residues. Germline loops: CDR1 SQVTM, CDR2 ANQGSEA. The CDR3 loop is CSVEDQAGALYNEQFF. CDR3 bases: TGCAGCGTTGAAGATCAGGCAGGGGCCCTTTACAATGAGCAGTTCTTC.

This clonotype was detected ten times or more. This chain uses TRBV10-3 with TRBJ2-2; maybe TRBD2 (6 bases). The CDR3 consists of 13 residues. V gave up 10 bases and J gave up 10 bases, with 19 bases separating them. Germline V gene sequence: CDR1 ENHRY, CDR2 SYGVKD. CDR3 DNA sequence: TGTGCCACCGCCCCGGGACTGCCCTTGGAGCTGTTTTTT. This gives the protein CATAPGLPLELFF.

The rearrangement uses TRBV3-1 and TRBJ2-1; D unclear. This CDR3 contains 14 residues. CDR1 is LGHDT, CDR2 YNNKEL, per germline (reference sequence). Trimming shortened V by 1 base and J by 4 bases, and 8 bases separated the two germline ends. The CDR3: CASSQVADYNEQFF. CDR3 coding DNA: TGTGCCAGCAGCCAAGTAGCAGATTACAATGAGCAGTTCTTC.

There are a few counts of this clonotype. The V and J genes are TRBV29-1 and TRBJ2-1, with no clear D. CDR3 length: 13 amino acids. Germline CDR1 SQVTM, CDR2 ANQGSEA. V was shortened by 4 bases and J by 2 bases, with 9 bases between the two germline ends. The CDR3 nucleotides read TGCAGCGTTGTGACATCAACCTACAATGAGCAGTTCTTC. It codes for CSVVTSTYNEQFF.

This clonotype has more than one count but fewer than ten. CDR3 sequence reads: CASSSRPPNEQYF. Written as DNA, the CDR3 is TGCGCCAGCAGCTCCCGACCGCCTAACGAGCAGTACTTC. The genes are TRBV5-1 and TRBJ2-7; D uncertain. Between the trimmed V and J ends, which lost 3 bases and 5 bases, there was a span of 12 bases. This CDR3 region has 13 residues. CDR1 and CDR2 from the germline V gene are SGHRS and YFSETQ.

There are a few counts of this clonotype. This sequence joins TRBV5-1 and TRBJ2-3; D may be TRBD1 or TRBD2 (6 bases each). Trimming pared 2 bases from V and 5 bases from J, leaving 12 bases between. The germline gives CDR1 SGHRS, CDR2 YFSETQ. This CDR3 has 14 amino acids. CDR3 in DNA: TGCGCCAGCAGCTTTACCAGGGGAGGAGATACGCAGTATTTT. Protein sequence: CASSFTRGGDTQYF.

The chain joins TRBV27 to TRBJ2-1, with 8 positions matching TRBD1. The germline CDR1 and CDR2 sequences are MNHEY and SMNVEV (reference sequence). The CDR3 is 17 amino acids. The V segment lost 2 bases and the J segment 4 bases; nucleotides outside the gene matches: 10. The CDR3 DNA sequence: TGTGCCAGCAGTTTACCCCCCTCCTGGACAGGGTACAATGAGCAGTTCTTC. This sequence encodes CASSLPPSWTGYNEQFF.

The chain uses TRBV6-2 or TRBV6-3 and TRBJ2-1; D gene uncertain. CDR1 and CDR2 from the germline V gene are MNHEY and SVGEGT. The CDR3 covers 15 residues. Trimming took off 2 bases at V and 2 bases at J, with 10 bases between the two ends. In DNA form, the CDR3 reads TGTGCCAGCAGTTACGGACCCAGGCCCTACAATGAGCAGTTCTTC. Protein: CASSYGPRPYNEQFF.

In its sample, this clonotype was seen many times. The CDR3 loop is CSARSGAPQETQYF. The CDR3 nucleotides are TGCAGTGCTAGAAGTGGGGCACCCCAAGAGACCCAGTACTTC. The rearrangement uses TRBV20-1 and TRBJ2-5; maybe TRBD1 (5 bases). V shed 2 bases and J shed 1 base, with 11 bases lying between them. The germline gives CDR1 DFQATT, CDR2 SNEGSKA (reference sequence). The CDR3 is 14 residues long.

At least ten counts were recorded for this clonotype. This sequence joins TRBV15 and TRBJ2-3; the match to TRBD1 covers 11 bases. J lost 2 bases, V lost 5 bases, and 6 bases had no gene match. Germline CDR1 LNHNV, CDR2 YYDKDF (reference sequence). The CDR3 extends over 16 amino acids. The CDR3 DNA is TGTGCCACCAGCCCCCGGGACAGGGGGGACACAGATACGCAGTATTTT. Translated: CATSPRDRGDTDTQYF.

CDR3 bases: TGTGCCAGCAGCTTGGGGTCAACTAATGAAAAACTGTTTTTT. Its translation is CASSLGSTNEKLFF. The chain joins TRBV5-5 to TRBJ1-4; no clear D. Trimming pared 0 bases from V and 0 bases from J, leaving 3 bases between. Germline V gene lookup returns CDR1 SGHKS and CDR2 YYEKEE (reference sequence). The CDR3 totals 14 residues. Together with reference TRBV5-5 and TRBJ1-4, the CDR3 gives the full variable domain: DAGVTQSPTHLIKTRGQQVTLRCSPISGHKSVSWYQQVLGQGPQFIFQYYEKEERGRGNFPDRFSARQFPNYSSELNVNALLLGDSALYLCASSLGSTNEKLFFGSGTQLSVL.

This clonotype turned up a few times. This chain connects TRBV6-5 to TRBJ2-1, with TRBD1 matching 8 bases. The V and J ends lost 5 bases and 2 bases, in that order; junction bases with no gene match: 5. The CDR3 runs 15 residues. Germline CDR1 is MNHEY and CDR2 is SVGAGI. CDR3 amino acids: CASSLRGLTYNEQFF. The CDR3 nucleotides read TGTGCCAGCAGTCTCAGGGGGCTCACCTACAATGAGCAGTTCTTC.

This clonotype came up a few times. V is TRBV2 and J is TRBJ2-7; TRBD2 aligns across 10 bases. The CDR3 is made up of 14 amino acids. Per germline, CDR1 SNHLY and CDR2 FYNNEI. V dropped 8 bases and J dropped 2; count of bases not matched to a gene: 6. The CDR3 region has the DNA TGTGCCAGCCTTAGCGGGAGGACCACCTACGAGCAGTACTTC. This sequence encodes CASLSGRTTYEQYF.

The chain links TRBV28 to TRBJ2-7, with 14 bases aligning to TRBD2. Germline values: CDR1 MDHEN, CDR2 SYDVKM. Trimming cost V 4 bases and J 5 bases; bases outside gene matches: 7. This CDR3 is 16 amino acids long. This CDR3 reads CASSSPGTSGSDEQYF. Here the CDR3 DNA reads TGTGCCAGCAGTTCCCCCGGGACTAGCGGGAGCGACGAGCAGTACTTC.

This clonotype was recorded at least ten times. The rearrangement links TRBV13 to TRBJ2-5; no clear D gene. Germline V gives CDR1 PRHDT, CDR2 FYEKMQ (reference sequence). The CDR3 loop spans 14 amino acids. With 5 bases removed from V and 5 bases from J, the gap between germline ends came to 15 bases. The CDR3 nucleotides read TGTGCCAGCAGCCTCGCCCAGGTGGGCGAGACCCAGTACTTC. Translated: CASSLAQVGETQYF.

Regarding this clonotype: Being one base from a much bigger clone, this may be a read error. As DNA, the CDR3 is TGTGCTTGTGGTTTCCAGGGGGGCTACACTGAAGCTTTCTTT. Its translation: CACGFQGGYTEAFF. This chain links TRBV12-5 with TRBJ1-1; 7 nucleotides agree with TRBD1. The CDR3 has 14 residues. Germline CDR1 reads LGHNT; CDR2 reads FRNRAP.

This clonotype was seen once. Given a much more abundant clone one base away, this may be a read error. The chain combines TRBV29-1 with TRBJ1-2, with no clear D. CDR1 is SQVTM and CDR2 is ANQGSEA in the germline V gene. V lost 8 bases, J lost 8 bases, and 18 bases lay in between. The CDR3 is 12 residues long. CDR3 coding DNA: TGCAGCATTCGGACGGACCTCAGGGGCTACACCTTC. Protein sequence: CSIRTDLRGYTF. The whole variable domain, filled in from reference TRBV29-1 and TRBJ1-2, reads SAVISQKPSRDICQRGTSLTIQCQVDSQVTMMFWYRQQPGQSLTLIATANQGSEATYESGFVIDKFPISRPNLTFSTLTVSNMSPEDSSIYLCSIRTDLRGYTFGSGTRLTVV.